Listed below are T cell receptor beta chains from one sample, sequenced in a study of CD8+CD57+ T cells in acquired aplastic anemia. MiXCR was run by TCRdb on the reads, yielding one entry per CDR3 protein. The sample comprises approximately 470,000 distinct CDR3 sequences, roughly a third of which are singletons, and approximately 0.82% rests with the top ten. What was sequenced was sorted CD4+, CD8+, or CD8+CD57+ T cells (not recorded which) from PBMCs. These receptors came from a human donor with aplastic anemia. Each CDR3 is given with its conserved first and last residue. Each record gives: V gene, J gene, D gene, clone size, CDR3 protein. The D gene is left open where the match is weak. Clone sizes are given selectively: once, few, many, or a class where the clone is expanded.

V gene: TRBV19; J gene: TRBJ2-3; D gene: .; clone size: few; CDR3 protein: CASSIQLADTQYF
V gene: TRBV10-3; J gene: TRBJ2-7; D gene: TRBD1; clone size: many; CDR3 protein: CAISGQGALDEQYF
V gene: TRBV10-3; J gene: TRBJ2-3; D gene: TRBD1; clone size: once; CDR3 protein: CAISERGRDGDTQYF
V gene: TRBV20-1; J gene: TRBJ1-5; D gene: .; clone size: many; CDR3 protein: CSAKDPRINQPQHF
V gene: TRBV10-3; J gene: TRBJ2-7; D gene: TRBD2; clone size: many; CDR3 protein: CATQFGSSGRPYEQYF
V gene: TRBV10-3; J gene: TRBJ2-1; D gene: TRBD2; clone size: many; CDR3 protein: CAISEGTSSSEQFF
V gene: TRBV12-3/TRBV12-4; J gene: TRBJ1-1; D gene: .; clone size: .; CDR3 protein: CASSLVQRNTEAFF
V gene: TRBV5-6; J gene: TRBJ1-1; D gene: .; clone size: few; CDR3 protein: CASSLARGTNTEAFF
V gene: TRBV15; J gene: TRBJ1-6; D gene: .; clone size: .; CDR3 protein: CATSKGGDSPLHF
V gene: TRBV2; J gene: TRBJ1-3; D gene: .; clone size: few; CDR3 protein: CASSLPGFSGNTIYF
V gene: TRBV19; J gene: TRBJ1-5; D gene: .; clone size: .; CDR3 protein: CASSPADRIIAGPQHF
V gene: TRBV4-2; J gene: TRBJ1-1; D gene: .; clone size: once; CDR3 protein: CASSPVGRGQMNTEAFF
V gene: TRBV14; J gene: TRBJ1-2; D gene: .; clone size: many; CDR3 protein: CASSQGFNYGYTF
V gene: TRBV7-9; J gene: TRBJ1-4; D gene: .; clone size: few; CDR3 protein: CASSKGEVPEKLFF
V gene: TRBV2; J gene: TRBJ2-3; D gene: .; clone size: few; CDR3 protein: CASSSNLDADTQYF
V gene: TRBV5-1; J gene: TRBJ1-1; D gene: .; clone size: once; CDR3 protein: CASSFKMNTEAFF
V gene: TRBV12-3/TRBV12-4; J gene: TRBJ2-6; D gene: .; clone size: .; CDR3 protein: CASAGQISGANVLTF
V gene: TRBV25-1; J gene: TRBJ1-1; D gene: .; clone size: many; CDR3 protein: CASSVKLNTEAFF
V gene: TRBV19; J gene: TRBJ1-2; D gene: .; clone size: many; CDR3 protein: CASSPSSGLNGYTF
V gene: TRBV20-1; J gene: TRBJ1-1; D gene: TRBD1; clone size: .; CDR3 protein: CSARPLTGPNTEAFF
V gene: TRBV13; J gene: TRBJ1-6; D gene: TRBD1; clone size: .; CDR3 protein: CASRTRTGKGSPLHF
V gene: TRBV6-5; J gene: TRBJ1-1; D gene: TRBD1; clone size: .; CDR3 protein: CASSYGTGSTEAFF
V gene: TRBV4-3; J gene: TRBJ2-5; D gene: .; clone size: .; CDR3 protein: CASSQEGFQETQYF
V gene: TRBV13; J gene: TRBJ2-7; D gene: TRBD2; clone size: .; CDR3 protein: CASRQAGGSYEQYF
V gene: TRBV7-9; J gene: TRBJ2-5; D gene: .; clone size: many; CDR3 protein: CASSGRNVGSQETQYF